The source of this TCR beta chain is a study of blood T cells in healthy people across ages. Overall study: Capture by template switching was about one barcoded beta molecule per two T cells.

Germline assignment: CDR1 MGHRA and CDR2 YSYEKL. Trimming took off 2 bases at V and 0 bases at J, with 18 bases between the two ends. The CDR3 has 18 residues. PCR was performed a second time for about 7 to 12 cycles using a sample-barcoded 5' primer and a J-beta primer mix. Each cDNA molecule carried a tag from a template-switch adaptor that contained 12 random nucleotides. Via MiXCR, TCRdb re-called the 5' RACE reads, giving one row per CDR3 protein. The sample gives under 1,000,000 distinct CDR3 sequences, under 40% of which show up once; under 15% is in the top ten. Broader study findings: In these data, TCR beta diversity tracked strongly with naive T cell percentage. TCR beta diversity, measured per million T cells, fell in a roughly linear way with age.

The table lists this clonotype with a few counts. Antigen unknown. The receptor's source is a man aged 18 to 30 in good health. This chain connects TRBV4-1 to TRBJ2-3; perhaps TRBD1 as D (5 bases). The source material was blood. The CDR3 sequence is CASSQRQRTRTSTDTQYF. CDR3 in DNA: TGCGCCAGCAGCCAAAGACAGAGGACAAGAACTAGCACAGATACGCAGTATTTT.